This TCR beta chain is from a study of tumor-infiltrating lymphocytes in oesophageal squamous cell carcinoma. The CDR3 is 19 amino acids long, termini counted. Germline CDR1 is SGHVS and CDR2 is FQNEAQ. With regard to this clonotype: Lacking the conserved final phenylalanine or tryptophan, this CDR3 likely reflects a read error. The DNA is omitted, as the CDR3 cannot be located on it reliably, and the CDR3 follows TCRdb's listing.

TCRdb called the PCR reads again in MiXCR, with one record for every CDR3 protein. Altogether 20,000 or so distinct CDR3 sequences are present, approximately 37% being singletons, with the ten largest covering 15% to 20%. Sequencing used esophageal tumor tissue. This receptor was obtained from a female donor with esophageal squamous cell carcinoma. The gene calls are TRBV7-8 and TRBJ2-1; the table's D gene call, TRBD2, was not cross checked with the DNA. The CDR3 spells CASSPKQGPGLRYGYTFGS.